Below, 21 T cell receptor beta chains from the same sample are listed, as sequenced in a study of blood T cell repertoires in COVID-19. TCRdb's copy holds only in-frame clones and misses some; the assay was immunoSEQ multiplex PCR. Of a few hundred thousand clones in the sample, around 82% are singletons; the top ten hold approximately 3.6%. Material: PBMCs or T cells enriched from blood (not recorded which). Source of these receptors: a man between 50 and 59 years old who had recovered from COVID-19.

This clone turned up a few times. The V gene is TRBV9, the J gene TRBJ1-1; D is unresolved. The germline gives CDR1 SGDLS, CDR2 YYNGEE. The V end lost 0 bases, the J end lost 7 bases, and 10 bases lay between the germline ends. The CDR3 extends over 13 amino acids. The CDR3 loop reads CASSVGDRGEAFF. The CDR3 DNA reads as TGTGCCAGCAGCGTAGGGGATCGGGGTGAAGCTTTCTTT.

The chain joins TRBV18 to TRBJ1-4; 7 nucleotides align to TRBD1. The CDR3 covers 15 residues. Germline values: CDR1 KGHSH, CDR2 LQKENI. Trimming removed 5 bases from V and 6 bases from J; junction bases left unmatched: 9. CDR3 residues: CASSGDRAPYEKLFF. The CDR3 DNA sequence: TGTGCCAGCTCAGGAGACAGGGCTCCGTATGAAAAACTGTTTTTT.

The chain joins TRBV5-1 to TRBJ2-5; TRBD1 matches at 7 bases. After removal of 4 bases from V and 6 bases from J, the junction contained 9 bases not matched to a gene. Germline lookup yields CDR1 SGHRS and CDR2 YFSETQ. CDR3 length equals 14 residues. CDR3 loop: CASSARDSGKTQYF. In nucleotides, the CDR3 is TGCGCCAGCAGCGCCCGGGACAGCGGTAAGACCCAGTACTTC.

The V and J genes are TRBV19 and TRBJ2-4; TRBD2 agrees at 8 bases. The V and J ends lost 4 bases and 8 bases, in that order; junction bases with no gene match: 10. Germline CDR1 LNHDA, CDR2 SQIVND (reference sequence). The CDR3 runs 15 residues. The CDR3 region has the DNA TGTGCCAGTAGTACCGGACTAGTCGGGGGGGACATTCAGTACTTC. Its translation: CASSTGLVGGDIQYF. The entire variable domain, with the rest obtained from reference TRBV19 and TRBJ2-4, is as follows: DGGITQSPKYLFRKEGQNVTLSCEQNLNHDAMYWYRQDPGQGLRLIYYSQIVNDFQKGDIAEGYSVSREKKESFPLTVTSAQKNPTAFYLCASSTGLVGGDIQYFGAGTRLSVL.

The V gene is TRBV9, the J gene TRBJ2-1, with 9 bases fitting TRBD2. The germline CDR1 and CDR2 sequences are SGDLS and YYNGEE. The CDR3 runs to 15 residues. V lost 4 bases and J lost 6; bases outside the gene matches: 8. This CDR3 reads CASSPRTSVGNEQFF. In DNA form, the CDR3 reads TGTGCCAGCAGCCCCCGGACTAGCGTAGGCAATGAGCAGTTCTTC.

The chain recombines TRBV7-9 with TRBJ2-2; the D gene is possibly TRBD2 (6 bases). Trimming took 4 bases from V and 6 from J, leaving 15 bases between them. Germline values: CDR1 SEHNR, CDR2 FQNEAQ (reference sequence). The CDR3 consists of 15 residues. The CDR3 reads CASSSRRLASGELFF. CDR3 coding DNA: TGTGCCAGCAGCTCGAGACGCCTAGCGTCCGGGGAGCTGTTTTTT.

This clone was seen just once. J is TRBJ1-1 and V is TRBV11-3; 9 bases fit TRBD1. Germline CDR1 and CDR2: SGHNT and YENEEA. After removal of 5 bases from V and 1 base from J, the junction contained 5 bases not matched to a gene. The CDR3 loop spans 15 amino acids. The CDR3 spells CASSAWTGANTEAFF. DNA of the CDR3: TGTGCCAGCAGCGCATGGACAGGGGCGAACACTGAAGCTTTCTTT.

For this clone: The limits of the CDR3 on the DNA are not certain, so only TCRdb's listed CDR3 is given. The rearrangement links TRBV5-1 to TRBJ1-1. In germline, CDR1 is SGHRS, CDR2 YFSETQ. Termini included, the CDR3 measures 14 amino acids. CDR3 in amino acids: CASSFGSGGSEAFF.

The chain links TRBV27 to TRBJ1-1, with D maybe TRBD1 (6 bases). V was trimmed by 8 bases and J by 5 bases, leaving 12 bases between them. In germline, CDR1 is MNHEY, CDR2 SMNVEV (reference sequence). The CDR3 is made up of 12 amino acids. CDR3 in DNA: TGTGCCAGCGTAGGGACAAGAACTGAAGCTTTCTTT. Protein: CASVGTRTEAFF.

V usage is TRBV15 and J usage is TRBJ2-2; no clear D gene. V lost 6 bases to trimming and J lost 7 bases, with 18 bases between them. Germline CDR1 is LNHNV and CDR2 is YYDKDF (reference sequence). This CDR3 spans 15 amino acids. The CDR3 region has the DNA TGTGCCACCAGTAGTGGGCCGAGCCCGCGCGGGGAGCTGTTTTTT. Its protein product is CATSSGPSPRGELFF.

The rearrangement links TRBV2 to TRBJ2-3; TRBD2 aligns across 7 bases. The CDR3 covers 14 residues. The V and J ends lost 7 bases and 2 bases, in that order; junction bases with no gene match: 6. Germline V gene data show CDR1 as SNHLY and CDR2 as FYNNEI. CDR3 nucleotides: TGTGCCAGCAAACGGGAGGAATACACAGATACGCAGTATTTT. Translating it yields CASKREEYTDTQYF.

This clone was detected once. This chain connects TRBV3-1 (or the pseudogene TRBV3-2) to TRBJ2-1; 10 positions agree with TRBD2. From germline, CDR1 is LGHDT and CDR2 YNNKEL (reference sequence). Unmatched junction bases numbered 12, after V lost 4 bases and J lost 0 bases. The CDR3 extends over 19 amino acids. The CDR3 DNA reads TGTGCCAGCAGCCCCCGACTAGCGGGCAGCCCGAGCTCCTACAATGAGCAGTTCTTC. The encoded protein is CASSPRLAGSPSSYNEQFF.

The chain has TRBV6-5 and TRBJ2-2; maybe TRBD2 (5 bases). From germline, CDR1 is MNHEY and CDR2 SVGAGI. Trimming stripped 8 bases from V and 6 bases from J, with 19 bases between. The CDR3 has 15 residues. For the CDR3, the DNA is TGTGCCAGCGGAGTAATCGGGGTGGGGTCCGGGGAGCTGTTTTTT. Translated: CASGVIGVGSGELFF.

The chain employs TRBV7-2 and TRBJ2-1; TRBD2 aligns across 7 bases. Germline trimming cut 5 bases from V and 9 bases from J; bases unmatched to any gene: 4. The CDR3 totals 12 residues. Germline V lookup: CDR1 SGHTA, CDR2 FQGNSA. The CDR3 DNA reads TGTGCCAGCAGCCCTGTAGCGGGTGAGCAGTTCTTC. Its protein product is CASSPVAGEQFF.

The chain couples TRBV5-4 to TRBJ1-1; D gene uncertain. V dropped 4 bases and J dropped 2 bases, with 6 bases sitting between them. Germline CDR1 and CDR2: SGHNT and YYREEE (reference sequence). This CDR3 is built from 12 residues. The CDR3: CASSNINTEAFF. The CDR3 DNA follows: TGTGCCAGCAGCAACATTAACACTGAAGCTTTCTTT.

The chain links TRBV7-2 to TRBJ2-4; D perhaps matches TRBD1 (6 bases). V gave up 3 bases and J gave up 5 bases, with 14 bases separating them. Germline CDR1 SGHTA, CDR2 FQGNSA. CDR3 size: 15 residues. CDR3 residues: CASSLRDRIQNIQYF. CDR3 nucleotides: TGTGCCAGCAGCTTGCGCGACAGGATCCAAAACATTCAGTACTTC.

V and J are TRBV28 and TRBJ1-1, with a weak D call TRBD1 (6 bases). Germline V gene lookup returns CDR1 MDHEN and CDR2 SYDVKM. The CDR3 is made up of 15 amino acids. The ends were cut back, 5 bases at V and 5 bases at J, with 18 bases in the middle. The CDR3 region has the DNA TGTGCCAGCAGTCCCGCCCTAACAGGGAATACTGAAGCTTTCTTT. The encoded protein is CASSPALTGNTEAFF.

This clone appeared a single time. The chain couples TRBV27 to TRBJ2-7; 11 nucleotides match TRBD2. With 5 bases clipped from V and 3 bases from J, the junction kept 3 bases outside the gene matches. CDR1 is MNHEY, CDR2 SMNVEV, per germline (reference sequence). CDR3 size: 14 residues. Here the CDR3 reads CASSRLAGNYEQYF. CDR3 bases: TGTGCCAGCAGTAGACTAGCGGGGAACTACGAGCAGTACTTC.

J is TRBJ1-5 and V is TRBV27; maybe TRBD1 (6 bases). CDR3 length: 14 amino acids. V lost 5 bases and J 3 bases, leaving 11 bases between the germline ends. Germline CDR1 MNHEY, CDR2 SMNVEV (reference sequence). The DNA for the CDR3 is TGTGCCAGCAGTCCGAAGGGGGACAATCAGCCCCAGCATTTT. Its protein product is CASSPKGDNQPQHF.

The chain's CDR3 is CASSWGLPSSYNEQFF. CDR3 coding DNA: TGTGCCAGCAGCTGGGGACTCCCGAGCTCCTACAATGAGCAGTTCTTC. The chain is built from TRBV11-1 and TRBJ2-1; TRBD2 is a possible D gene (6 bases). Trimming pared 4 bases from V and 0 bases from J, leaving 13 bases between. Germline values: CDR1 SGHAT, CDR2 FQDESV (reference sequence). This CDR3 has 16 amino acids.

The chain uses TRBV25-1 and TRBJ2-7, with 8 bases aligning to TRBD2. The ends lost 2 bases at V and 3 bases at J; junction bases unmatched: 3. The V gene's germline CDR1 is MGHDK and CDR2 SYGVNS. The CDR3 extends over 14 amino acids. CDR3 DNA: TGTGCCAGCAGTGAAACTAGCGGAGTCTACGAGCAGTACTTC. Translation: CASSETSGVYEQYF.